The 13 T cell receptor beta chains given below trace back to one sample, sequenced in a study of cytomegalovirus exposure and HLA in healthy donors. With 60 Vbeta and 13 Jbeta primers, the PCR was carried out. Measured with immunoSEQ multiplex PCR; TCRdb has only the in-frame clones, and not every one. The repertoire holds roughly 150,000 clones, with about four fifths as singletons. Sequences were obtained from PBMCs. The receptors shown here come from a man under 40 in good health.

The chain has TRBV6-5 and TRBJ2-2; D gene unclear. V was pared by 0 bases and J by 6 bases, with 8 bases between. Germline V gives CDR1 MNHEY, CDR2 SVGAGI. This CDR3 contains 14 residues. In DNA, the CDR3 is TGTGCCAGCAGTTACTCACAGCCCCCCGGGGAGCTGTTTTTT. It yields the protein CASSYSQPPGELFF.

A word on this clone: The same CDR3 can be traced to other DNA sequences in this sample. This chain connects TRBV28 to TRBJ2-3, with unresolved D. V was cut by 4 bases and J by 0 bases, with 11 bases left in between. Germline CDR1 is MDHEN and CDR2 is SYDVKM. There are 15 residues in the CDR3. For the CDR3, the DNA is TGTGCCAGCAGTTCCCCATCGCAGAGCACAGATACGCAGTATTTT. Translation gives CASSSPSQSTDTQYF.

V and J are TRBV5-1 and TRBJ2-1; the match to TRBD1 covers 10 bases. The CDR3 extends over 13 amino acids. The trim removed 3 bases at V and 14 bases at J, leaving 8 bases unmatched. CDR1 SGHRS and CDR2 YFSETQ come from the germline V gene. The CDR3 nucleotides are TGCGCCAGCAGCTACCAAGGGACAGGGGATGAGTTCTTC. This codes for CASSYQGTGDEFF.

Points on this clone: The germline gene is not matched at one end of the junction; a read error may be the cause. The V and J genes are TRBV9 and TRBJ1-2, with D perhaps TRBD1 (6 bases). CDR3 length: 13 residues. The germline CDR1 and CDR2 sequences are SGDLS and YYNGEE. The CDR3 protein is CASSPRGARTIAF. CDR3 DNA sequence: TGTGCCAGCAGCCCCCGGGGGGCCCGGACAATAGCCTTC.

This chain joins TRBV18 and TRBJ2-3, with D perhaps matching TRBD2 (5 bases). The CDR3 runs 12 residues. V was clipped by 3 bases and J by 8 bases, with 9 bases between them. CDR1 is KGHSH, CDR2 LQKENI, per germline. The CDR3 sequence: CASSPLGGTQYF. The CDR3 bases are TGTGCCAGCTCACCCCTAGGAGGTACGCAGTATTTT.

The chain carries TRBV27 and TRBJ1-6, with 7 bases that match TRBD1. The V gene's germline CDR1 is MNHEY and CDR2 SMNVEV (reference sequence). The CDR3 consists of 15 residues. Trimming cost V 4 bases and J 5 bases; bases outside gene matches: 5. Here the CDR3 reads CASSSRQGHNSPLHF. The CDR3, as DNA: TGTGCCAGCAGTTCCCGACAGGGCCATAATTCACCCCTCCACTTT.

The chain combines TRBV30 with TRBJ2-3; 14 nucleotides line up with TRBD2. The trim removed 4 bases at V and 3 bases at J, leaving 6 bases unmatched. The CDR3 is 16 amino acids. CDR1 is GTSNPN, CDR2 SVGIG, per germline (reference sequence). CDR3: CAWTVGLAGGTDTQYF. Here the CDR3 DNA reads TGTGCCTGGACCGTAGGACTAGCGGGGGGTACAGATACGCAGTATTTT.

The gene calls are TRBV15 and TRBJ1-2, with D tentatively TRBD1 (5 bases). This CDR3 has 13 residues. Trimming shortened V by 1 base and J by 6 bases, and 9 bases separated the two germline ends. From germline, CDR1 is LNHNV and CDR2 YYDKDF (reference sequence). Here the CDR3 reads CATSRATGDGYTF. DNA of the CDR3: TGTGCCACCAGCAGAGCAACAGGAGATGGCTACACCTTC.

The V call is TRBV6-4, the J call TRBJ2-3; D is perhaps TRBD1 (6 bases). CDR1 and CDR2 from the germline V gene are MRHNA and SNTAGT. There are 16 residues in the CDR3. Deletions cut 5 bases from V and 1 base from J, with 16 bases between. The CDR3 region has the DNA TGTGCCAGCAGTTCTACCGGGACATCACGCACAGATACGCAGTATTTT. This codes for CASSSTGTSRTDTQYF.

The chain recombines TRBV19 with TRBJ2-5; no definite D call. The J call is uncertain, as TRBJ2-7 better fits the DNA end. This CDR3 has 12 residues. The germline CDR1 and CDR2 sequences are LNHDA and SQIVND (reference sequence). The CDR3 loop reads CATVSLNYEQYF. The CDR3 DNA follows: TGTGCTACCGTTTCCCTCAACTACGAGCAGTACTTC.

CDR3 in amino acids: CASSQGVGRAREQFF. The CDR3 coding sequence is TGCGCCAGCAGCCAAGGGGTCGGGAGGGCTCGAGAGCAGTTCTTC. The J gene is TRBJ2-1, the V gene TRBV4-1; 8 bases line up with TRBD2. Germline V gene lookup returns CDR1 MGHRA and CDR2 YSYEKL. The V segment lost 1 base and the J segment 10 bases; nucleotides outside the gene matches: 9. CDR3 length: 15 amino acids.

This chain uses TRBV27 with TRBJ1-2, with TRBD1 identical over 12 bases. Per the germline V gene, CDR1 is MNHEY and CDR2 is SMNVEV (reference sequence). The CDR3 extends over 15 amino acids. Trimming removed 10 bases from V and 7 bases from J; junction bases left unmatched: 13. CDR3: CATCEGDRGQCGYTF. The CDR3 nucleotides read TGTGCCACCTGTGAGGGGGACAGGGGGCAGTGTGGCTACACCTTC.

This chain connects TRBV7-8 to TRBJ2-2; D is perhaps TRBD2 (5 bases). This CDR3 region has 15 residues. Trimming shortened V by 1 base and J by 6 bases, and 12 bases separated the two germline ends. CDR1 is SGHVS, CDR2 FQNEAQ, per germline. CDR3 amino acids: CASSLGGASAGELFF. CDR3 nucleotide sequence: TGTGCCAGCAGCTTAGGGGGAGCGTCGGCCGGGGAGCTGTTTTTT.